The next 27 T cell receptor beta chains were all read from a single sample in a study of T cell responses to AZD1222 COVID-19 vaccine. Profiled with immunoSEQ multiplex PCR; TCRdb holds only in-frame clones, not every one. The sample has about 130,000 clones, 88% seen once. The sequencing here drew on peripheral blood, taken 28 days after the second AZD1222 dose. The source of these receptors is an adult who received the AZD1222 COVID-19 vaccine.

The chain combines TRBV6-6 with TRBJ1-5; perhaps TRBD1 as D (5 bases). The germline gives CDR1 MNHNY, CDR2 SVGAGI (reference sequence). The CDR3 sequence is 11 residues long. Deletions cut 4 bases from V and 9 bases from J, with 7 bases between. DNA of the CDR3: TGTGCCAGCAGTTCCACAGGGCCCCAGCATTTT. This sequence encodes CASSSTGPQHF.

V is TRBV6-5 and J is TRBJ1-2, with TRBD1 matching 11 bases. The CDR3 sequence is 15 residues long. Trimming took 7 bases from V and 12 from J; bases not matched to a gene: 16. Germline CDR1 reads MNHEY; CDR2 reads SVGAGI. The CDR3 protein is CASKQGQGAHIFHTF. The CDR3 DNA reads TGTGCCAGCAAGCAAGGACAGGGGGCGCATATATTCCACACCTTC.

This clone is a singleton in its sample. The chain has TRBV6-5 and TRBJ2-3, with D uncertain. The germline V gene has CDR1 MNHEY and CDR2 SVGAGI. The CDR3 spans 13 residues. V lost 5 bases and J 1 base, leaving 7 bases between the germline ends. The CDR3 coding sequence is TGTGCCAGCAGTACCGGTCGCACAGATACGCAGTATTTT. This codes for CASSTGRTDTQYF.

The chain carries TRBV5-1 and TRBJ1-5; TRBD1 matches at 9 bases. Germline CDR1 reads SGHRS; CDR2 reads YFSETQ. The CDR3 length is 15 residues. Losses at the gene ends were 0 bases for V and 6 bases for J; bases not matched to a gene: 4. The CDR3 protein is CASSLEGQGGQPQHF. Here the CDR3 DNA reads TGCGCCAGCAGCTTGGAGGGACAGGGAGGTCAGCCCCAGCATTTT.

V usage is TRBV4-3 and J usage is TRBJ1-2, with D unclear. The germline V gene encodes CDR1 LGHNA and CDR2 YSLEER. Trimming stripped 1 base from V and 3 bases from J, with 6 bases between. There are 13 residues in the CDR3. CDR3 protein: CASSQVGDYGYTF. CDR3 bases: TGCGCCAGCAGCCAAGTGGGCGACTATGGCTACACCTTC.

This chain's CDR3 is CASSLAVDTEAFF. In nucleotides, the CDR3 is TGCGCCAGCAGCTTGGCAGTTGACACTGAAGCTTTCTTT. The J gene is TRBJ1-1, the V gene TRBV5-1; D gene uncertain. Trimming stripped 0 bases from V and 3 bases from J, with 6 bases between. CDR1 SGHRS and CDR2 YFSETQ come from the germline V gene. The CDR3 length is 13 residues.

This chain uses TRBV10-3 with TRBJ2-7; D may be TRBD2 (6 bases). Germline CDR1 reads ENHRY; CDR2 reads SYGVKD. The CDR3 runs to 12 residues. V was clipped by 11 bases and J by 4 bases, with 15 bases between them. The CDR3 here is CAANGGEYEQYF. The CDR3 DNA reads TGTGCCGCGAACGGGGGAGAATACGAGCAGTACTTC.

This sequence joins TRBV7-2 and TRBJ1-1; maybe TRBD1 (6 bases). V was shortened by 7 bases and J by 0 bases, with 15 bases between the two germline ends. The CDR3 length is 15 residues. Germline V gives CDR1 SGHTA, CDR2 FQGNSA. This CDR3 reads CASNLRGAMNTEAFF. CDR3 nucleotides: TGTGCCAGCAACCTCCGGGGGGCCATGAACACTGAAGCTTTCTTT.

The chain couples TRBV6-1 to TRBJ1-2, with D possibly matching TRBD1 (5 bases). The CDR3 is 14 amino acids. The V end was cut by 5 bases, the J end by 6 bases, with 16 bases between. Germline lookup yields CDR1 MNHNS and CDR2 SASEGT. CDR3 sequence: CASSWGTEGHGYTF. The CDR3 region has the DNA TGTGCCAGCAGTTGGGGGACGGAGGGGCATGGCTACACCTTC.

This rearrangement joins TRBV19 to TRBJ1-6, with no clear D. Trimming left V 6 bases short and J 0 bases short, with 6 bases between. This CDR3 has 14 residues. Germline V lookup: CDR1 LNHDA, CDR2 SQIVND (reference sequence). CDR3 sequence: CASSQSSYNSPLHF. In DNA, the CDR3 is TGTGCCAGTAGCCAGAGCTCCTATAATTCACCCCTCCACTTT.

The chain recombines TRBV6-1 with TRBJ1-6; tentatively, D is TRBD1 (6 bases). Trimming cost V 3 bases and J 0 bases, with 9 bases left between them. In germline, CDR1 is MNHNS, CDR2 SASEGT. The CDR3 extends over 16 amino acids. CDR3 region: CASSDRGPSYNSPLHF. The CDR3 DNA is TGTGCCAGCAGTGACAGGGGACCCTCCTATAATTCACCCCTCCACTTT.

The rearrangement joins TRBV29-1 to TRBJ2-3; weak D call: TRBD2 (5 bases). The germline CDR1 and CDR2 sequences are SQVTM and ANQGSEA. CDR3 length equals 13 residues. Trimming left V 7 bases short and J 2 bases short, with 13 bases between. This CDR3 reads CSASGEHTDTQYF. CDR3 bases: TGCAGCGCGAGCGGAGAACACACAGATACGCAGTATTTT.

This clone is a singleton in its sample. The chain joins TRBV6-5 to TRBJ2-1; 7 nucleotides match TRBD2. The germline V gene encodes CDR1 MNHEY and CDR2 SVGAGI. Trimming at V came to 4 bases and at J to 0 bases, leaving 3 bases not matched to a gene. The CDR3 has 15 residues. CDR3 sequence (DNA): TGTGCCAGCAGTTCGGGGGGAAGCTCCTACAATGAGCAGTTCTTC. Translation gives CASSSGGSSYNEQFF.

The chain carries TRBV11-2 and TRBJ2-1; 8 positions agree with TRBD2. Germline V gene sequence: CDR1 SGHAT, CDR2 FQNNGV. CDR3 length equals 14 residues. Germline trimming cut 2 bases from V and 8 bases from J; bases unmatched to any gene: 5. The DNA of the CDR3 is TGTGCCAGCAGCTTACCCGGGGGGGGCTATGAGCAGTTCTTC. This codes for CASSLPGGGYEQFF.

The V call is TRBV19, the J call TRBJ2-6; 8 bases agree with TRBD1. The V gene end was trimmed by 6 bases and the J gene end by 0 bases; junction bases not matched to a gene: 19. This CDR3 has 21 residues. Germline-derived CDR1 and CDR2 are LNHDA and SQIVND (reference sequence). This CDR3 is CASSTPQSDRAVPSGANVLTF. CDR3 DNA: TGTGCCAGTAGCACCCCCCAATCGGACAGGGCTGTCCCCTCTGGGGCCAACGTCCTGACTTTC.

The chain couples TRBV30 to TRBJ1-1, with a weak D call TRBD1 (6 bases). Trimming shortened V by 5 bases and J by 8 bases, and 15 bases separated the two germline ends. Germline V lookup: CDR1 GTSNPN, CDR2 SVGIG (reference sequence). The CDR3 is 12 amino acids. For the CDR3, the DNA is TGTGCCTGGTCGGGACACGACGAAGAAGCTTTCTTT. Amino acid sequence: CAWSGHDEEAFF.

The chain employs TRBV19 and TRBJ1-2; D remains ambiguous. Germline loops: CDR1 LNHDA, CDR2 SQIVND (reference sequence). V was cut by 7 bases and J by 3 bases, with 9 bases left in between. The CDR3 contains 12 residues. The CDR3 bases are TGTGCCAGTAAGTTTCAGGACTATGGCTACACCTTC. Translating it yields CASKFQDYGYTF.

This CDR3 is CSVRLQEDYGYTF. The CDR3 DNA reads TGCAGCGTCAGATTGCAGGAGGACTATGGCTACACCTTC. This chain connects TRBV29-1 to TRBJ1-2; D is undetermined. Trimming shortened V by 6 bases and J by 3 bases, and 14 bases separated the two germline ends. The germline gives CDR1 SQVTM, CDR2 ANQGSEA. This CDR3 has 13 residues.

This chain connects TRBV27 to TRBJ2-7; a weak D match, TRBD1 (6 bases). The CDR3 has 14 residues. The V and J ends lost 4 bases and 3 bases respectively, with 13 bases between them. From germline, CDR1 is MNHEY and CDR2 SMNVEV (reference sequence). CDR3 sequence (DNA): TGTGCCAGCAGTTCCGGGACACTCTACTACGAGCAGTACTTC. It codes for CASSSGTLYYEQYF.

The chain employs TRBV21-1 and TRBJ2-3. TRBV21-1 is a pseudogene segment. The CDR3 covers 14 residues. Here the CDR3 reads CASRLTWGTDTQYF. CDR3 bases: TGTGCCAGCAGGTTGACCTGGGGAACAGATACGCAGTATTTT.

J is TRBJ1-6 and V is TRBV10-3; D possibly corresponds to TRBD1 (5 bases). Germline V CDR1 and CDR2: ENHRY, SYGVKD. V was clipped by 0 bases and J by 9 bases, with 9 bases between them. This CDR3 spans 14 amino acids. CDR3 sequence: CAISESGAGSPLHF. CDR3 DNA sequence: TGTGCCATCAGTGAGTCAGGGGCGGGTTCACCCCTCCACTTT.

The gene calls are TRBV4-3 and TRBJ2-7; the D gene is possibly TRBD2 (6 bases). Trimming took off 3 bases at V and 0 bases at J, with 15 bases between the two ends. Per the germline V gene, CDR1 is LGHNA and CDR2 is YSLEER. The CDR3 consists of 16 residues. The CDR3 nucleotides read TGCGCCAGCAGCCATATGGCCGCGGGGCCCTCCTACGAGCAGTACTTC. Its translation is CASSHMAAGPSYEQYF.

J is TRBJ2-7 and V is TRBV6-5; 10 nucleotides match TRBD1. V lost 7 bases, J lost 0 bases, and 6 bases stayed unmatched. The length of the CDR3 is 15 residues. From germline, CDR1 is MNHEY and CDR2 SVGAGI. The CDR3 DNA reads TGTGCCAGCATCACCGGGACAGGGGTCTCCTACGAGCAGTACTTC. Protein product: CASITGTGVSYEQYF.

The chain uses TRBV2 and TRBJ1-4; the D is unclear. The CDR3 spans 11 residues. The V gene's germline CDR1 is SNHLY and CDR2 FYNNEI. V was clipped by 2 bases and J by 7 bases, with 2 bases between them. The chain's CDR3 is CASSESEKLFF. In nucleotides, the CDR3 is TGTGCCAGCAGTGAAAGTGAAAAACTGTTTTTT.

This clone was seen just once. The gene calls are TRBV18 and TRBJ2-2; tentative D call: TRBD1 (5 bases). The V end lost 2 bases, the J end lost 5 bases, and 12 bases lay between the germline ends. The CDR3 has 15 residues. CDR1 and CDR2 from the germline V gene are KGHSH and LQKENI. The CDR3 nucleotides are TGTGCCAGCTCACCAAGGCAGGGTGAAACCGGGGAGCTGTTTTTT. This sequence encodes CASSPRQGETGELFF.

The V call is TRBV21-1, the J call TRBJ1-1. TRBV21-1 is a documented pseudogene. The CDR3 is 13 residues long. CDR3 amino acids: CASSKLRGSEAFF. The CDR3 coding sequence is TGTGCCAGCAGCAAATTGCGGGGATCTGAAGCTTTCTTT.

The rearrangement uses TRBV4-2 and TRBJ1-6; D not certain. Germline V lookup: CDR1 LGHNA, CDR2 YNFKEQ. The CDR3 length is 12 residues. Trimming took 1 base from V and 11 from J, leaving 6 bases between them. In DNA form, the CDR3 reads TGTGCCAGCAGCCAAGTTGGAACACCCCTCCACTTT. Translated: CASSQVGTPLHF.